This T cell receptor beta chain appears in the sequencing data of a study of T cells in Graves' hyperthyroidism and ophthalmopathy. This CDR3 contains 14 residues. V trimming: 6 bases; J trimming: 4 bases; junction bases outside the gene matches: 6. Germline V gives CDR1 DFQATT, CDR2 SNEGSKA (reference sequence). This clonotype came up many times. Clinical symptoms, serum thyroxine and TRAb, thyroid ultrasound and orbital computed tomography were used for the diagnoses. Fresh peripheral blood, about 9.9 ml, yielded the PBMCs. RNA transcripts were the template for amplifying TCR beta CDR3 regions. A first-round RT-PCR of the TCR CDR3 used the HTBI primer set. MiXCR was run by TCRdb on the multiplex PCR reads, yielding one entry per CDR3 protein. The sample consists of hundreds of thousands of distinct CDR3 sequences, 14% of them appearing once.

This sequence joins TRBV20-1 and TRBJ1-5; TRBD1 matches at 10 bases. Sequencing was performed on blood. This clonotype was obtained from a woman between 25 and 40 years old with Graves' hyperthyroidism that later progressed to Graves' ophthalmopathy. The CDR3 region has the DNA TGCAGTGCGGAGGGACAGGGGATTAATCAGCCCCAGCATTTT. This encodes CSAEGQGINQPQHF.